The rows below give T cell receptor beta chains drawn from one sample of a study of shared clonotypes between healthy human individuals. Clones were sequenced by immunoSEQ multiplex PCR, and TCRdb holds only the in-frame ones, with some missing. The sample contains roughly 2.2 million clones, 85% to 95% of which appear only once. The sample consisted of naive CD4+ T cells from PBMCs. The receptors were sampled from a man between 18 and 35 years old in good health. Some clones in this sample may be carry-over from other donors' samples. Each CDR3 is given with its conserved first and last residue. The D gene is left open where the match is weak. Not every row has a clone size; where given, it reads once, few, many or a size class.

TRBJ2-1	once	TRBD1	TRBV6-9	CASRVGQVGGEQFF	TGTGCCAGCAGGGTGGGACAGGTGGGGGGTGAGCAGTTCTTC
TRBJ2-7	-	-	TRBV5-1	CASSLGGPSSYEQYF	TGCGCCAGCAGCTTAGGGGGGCCTAGCTCCTACGAGCAGTACTTC
TRBJ1-1	few	-	TRBV30	CAWSVSINTEAFF	TGTGCCTGGAGTGTAAGCATAAACACTGAAGCTTTCTTT
TRBJ1-2	-	-	TRBV6-1	CASRSEQSFYGYTF	TGTGCCAGCAGGTCTGAACAGAGCTTCTATGGCTACACCTTC
TRBJ1-5	-	-	TRBV28	CASSRGTDGSNQPQHF	TGTGCCAGCAGTCGAGGGACGGACGGCAGCAATCAGCCCCAGCATTTT
TRBJ2-7	once	TRBD1	TRBV28	CASSSSWGTGHSYEQYF	TGTGCCAGCAGTTCCTCATGGGGGACAGGGCACTCCTACGAGCAGTACTTC
TRBJ2-5	once	-	TRBV30	CAWRQQETQYF	TGTGCCTGGAGACAGCAAGAGACCCAGTACTTC
TRBJ2-7	-	-	TRBV4-1	CASSQAAGQTLYEQYF	TGCGCCAGCAGCCAAGCCGCGGGACAGACCCTTTACGAGCAGTACTTC
TRBJ2-1	-	TRBD2	TRBV30	CAWSRGSGEYNEQFF	TGTGCCTGGAGTAGGGGTAGCGGGGAGTACAATGAGCAGTTCTTC
TRBJ1-1	-	-	TRBV28	CASRLGTEAFF	TGTGCCAGCAGGTTAGGGACTGAAGCTTTCTTT
TRBJ1-2	-	TRBD1	TRBV6-1	CASSEGGGYYGYTF	TGTGCCAGCAGTGAAGGAGGGGGCTACTATGGCTACACCTTC
TRBJ2-7	-	TRBD2	TRBV28	CASSLSGISYEQYF	TGTGCCAGCAGCCTTAGCGGGATCTCCTACGAGCAGTACTTC
TRBJ1-5	-	TRBD1	TRBV28	CASSPLGQGDNQPQHF	TGTGCCAGCAGTCCCCTCGGACAGGGCGACAATCAGCCCCAGCATTTT
TRBJ2-1	-	-	TRBV4-3	CASSRGRGYNEQFF	TGCGCCAGCAGCCGGGGCAGGGGCTACAATGAGCAGTTCTTC
TRBJ2-3	-	-	TRBV7-3	CASSPYYRDTQYF	TGTGCCAGCAGCCCCTATTACCGGGACACGCAGTATTTT
TRBJ1-5	-	-	TRBV28	CASNRHPNGPQHF	TGTGCCAGTAACCGACATCCTAATGGGCCCCAGCATTTT
TRBJ2-7	-	-	TRBV18	CASSPGLIGEQYF	TGTGCCAGCTCACCAGGTTTAATAGGGGAGCAGTACTTC
TRBJ1-1	-	-	TRBV7-8	CASSFGGLVEAFF	TGTGCCAGCAGCTTTGGGGGATTGGTAGAAGCTTTCTTT
TRBJ2-1	-	-	TRBV11-2	CASSPRADWSRGQFF	TGTGCCAGCAGCCCCCGGGCTGACTGGTCCAGGGGGCAGTTCTTC
TRBJ2-3	-	TRBD2	TRBV4-2	CASSQSAGAGTDTQYF	TGTGCCAGCAGCCAATCGGCGGGAGCGGGGACAGATACGCAGTATTTT
TRBJ1-1	-	-	TRBV27	CASSLAGPNTEAFF	TGTGCCAGCAGTTTAGCAGGGCCGAACACTGAAGCTTTCTTT
TRBJ1-1	once	TRBD1	TRBV7-3	CASSRQGDTEAFF	TGTGCCAGCAGCCGACAGGGGGACACTGAAGCTTTCTTT
TRBJ2-2	-	-	TRBV7-9	CASSLMFGELFF	TGTGCCAGCAGCTTAATGTTCGGGGAGCTGTTTTTT